Below, 26 T cell receptor beta chains from the same sample are listed, as sequenced in a study of T-cell memory formation after mild COVID-19. Each CDR3 protein gets one entry after TCRdb re-called the 5' RACE reads with MiXCR. The table has 350,000 to 450,000 distinct CDR3 sequences, 13% to 15% seen once; the top ten hold around 22%. Sequenced input: PBMCs or a T cell subset sorted from them (not recorded which). The receptors stem from a man aged 18 to 30 who had mild COVID-19 (a few samples of this study predate the infection). Cell type and time point are not known.

The chain carries TRBV14 and TRBJ2-2; D not certain. CDR3 size: 12 residues. Germline assignment: CDR1 SGHDN and CDR2 FVKESK. The V end was cut by 5 bases, the J end by 6 bases, with 7 bases between. The CDR3 nucleotides read TGTGCCAGCAGCGGTTCCCCCGGGGAGCTGTTTTTT. This sequence encodes CASSGSPGELFF.

This clonotype appeared a single time. The rearrangement joins TRBV12-3 or TRBV12-4 to TRBJ2-3; D perhaps matches TRBD1 (5 bases). The CDR3 runs to 16 residues. V was trimmed by 4 bases and J by 5 bases, leaving 19 bases between them. The CDR3 here is CASSSKGPRLGDTQYF. CDR3 bases: TGTGCCAGCAGTTCCAAGGGGCCACGTCTAGGAGATACGCAGTATTTT.

This chain links TRBV7-9 with TRBJ2-5; possibly TRBD1 for D (6 bases). V lost 5 bases and J lost 5, with 12 bases in between. Germline loops: CDR1 SEHNR, CDR2 FQNEAQ (reference sequence). The CDR3 has 13 amino acids. The CDR3 bases are TGTGCCAGCAGCCCCCGACAGGTGGAGACCCAGTACTTC. Translating it yields CASSPRQVETQYF.

The chain joins TRBV18 to TRBJ2-5, with D perhaps assigned TRBD1 or TRBD2 (5 bases each). V was clipped by 6 bases and J by 7 bases, with 12 bases between them. Germline CDR1 is KGHSH and CDR2 is LQKENI. CDR3 size: 12 residues. CDR3: CASSGPRGTQYF. The CDR3 DNA follows: TGTGCCAGCTCGGGGCCTCGGGGGACCCAGTACTTC.

This clonotype was recorded a few times. This CDR3 reads CASSQDRAGRRAFF. The DNA for the CDR3 is TGCGCCAGCAGCCAAGATAGGGCAGGGAGGAGAGCTTTCTTT. This rearrangement joins TRBV4-3 to TRBJ1-1; maybe TRBD1 (5 bases). With 0 bases removed from V and 10 bases from J, the gap between germline ends came to 15 bases. The CDR3 is made up of 14 amino acids. CDR1 and CDR2 (germline): LGHNA, YSLEER.

This clonotype was counted between two and nine times. The CDR3 nucleotides are TGCGCCAGCAGCCAAGAGGAGGAAGGGGCGGTCACCGGGGAGCTGTTTTTT. Translation: CASSQEEEGAVTGELFF. This chain uses TRBV4-1 with TRBJ2-2; D is perhaps TRBD1 or TRBD2 (5 bases each). Per germline, CDR1 MGHRA and CDR2 YSYEKL. The CDR3 is made up of 17 amino acids. V lost 0 bases and J 4 bases, leaving 15 bases between the germline ends.

The chain couples TRBV7-3 to TRBJ1-1; D uncertain. This CDR3 has 13 amino acids. Germline V gene data show CDR1 as SGHTA and CDR2 as FQGTGA. The V gene lost 1 base and the J gene lost 5 bases, with 8 bases spanning the gap. This chain's CDR3 is CASSLITGTEAFF. The DNA for the CDR3 is TGTGCCAGCAGCTTAATTACTGGAACTGAAGCTTTCTTT.

V and J are TRBV5-6 and TRBJ1-2, with TRBD1 as a possible D gene (6 bases). This CDR3 comprises 14 residues. In germline, CDR1 is SGHDT, CDR2 YYEEEE. V lost 4 bases, J lost 4 bases, and 14 bases lay in between. CDR3: CASSTLGGAYGYTF. The CDR3 DNA is TGTGCCAGCAGCACTCTGGGGGGCGCCTATGGCTACACCTTC.

The sample holds a few counts of this clonotype. The chain recombines TRBV2 with TRBJ2-3; 7 bases fit TRBD1. The CDR3 is 14 residues long. The V gene's germline CDR1 is SNHLY and CDR2 FYNNEI. The V and J ends lost 6 bases and 1 base, in that order; junction bases with no gene match: 4. CDR3 DNA: TGTGCCAGCAGGCCCGGGACAGGCACAGATACGCAGTATTTT. Translating gives CASRPGTGTDTQYF. Using reference TRBV2 and TRBJ2-3 for the parts outside the CDR3, the full variable domain is EPEVTQTPSHQVTQMGQEVILRCVPISNHLYFYWYRQILGQKVEFLVSFYNNEISEKSEIFDDQFSVERPDGSNFTLKIRSTKLEDSAMYFCASRPGTGTDTQYFGPGTRLTVL.

The chain joins TRBV25-1 to TRBJ2-1, with D possibly TRBD2 on 7 matching bases. The CDR3 totals 15 residues. V lost 3 bases to trimming and J lost 9 bases, with 18 bases between them. Germline CDR1 MGHDK, CDR2 SYGVNS. CDR3: CASSDPGGGAFEQFF. In DNA, the CDR3 is TGTGCCAGCAGTGACCCCGGAGGGGGGGCGTTTGAGCAGTTCTTC.

This clonotype was seen only a few times. The genes are TRBV20-1 and TRBJ2-3; 8 bases align to TRBD1. This CDR3 is 13 amino acids long. With 5 bases clipped from V and 4 bases from J, the junction kept 5 bases outside the gene matches. Germline V gene lookup returns CDR1 DFQATT and CDR2 SNEGSKA (reference sequence). In DNA form, the CDR3 reads TGCAGTGCTGTCGACAGGGGATCAGATACGCAGTATTTT. This gives the protein CSAVDRGSDTQYF.

The rearrangement links TRBV6-6 to TRBJ2-7; D is unclear. Germline values: CDR1 MNHNY, CDR2 SVGAGI (reference sequence). With 0 bases removed from V and 2 bases from J, the gap between germline ends came to 14 bases. The CDR3 sequence is 16 residues long. The CDR3 DNA reads TGTGCCAGCAGTTACTCGAGAAGCCAGGCGACCTACGAGCAGTACTTC. This codes for CASSYSRSQATYEQYF.

V usage is TRBV30 and J usage is TRBJ2-1; a weak D match, TRBD1 (6 bases). Germline V gives CDR1 GTSNPN, CDR2 SVGIG (reference sequence). The ends were cut back, 5 bases at V and 5 bases at J, with 16 bases in the middle. The CDR3 runs 14 residues. The chain's CDR3 is CAWRVGAGHNEQFF. The CDR3 coding sequence is TGTGCCTGGCGGGTGGGGGCCGGGCACAATGAGCAGTTCTTC.

This clonotype was found many times. V gene TRBV7-2 combines with J gene TRBJ2-2; D call uncertain. Germline assignment: CDR1 SGHTA and CDR2 FQGNSA. V lost 5 bases and J lost 7, with 8 bases in between. The CDR3 is 12 residues long. The CDR3: CASSPLGGELFF. The CDR3 DNA is TGTGCCAGCAGCCCCCTGGGCGGGGAGCTGTTTTTT.

V usage is TRBV6-6 and J usage is TRBJ1-3; D is undetermined. This CDR3 has 16 amino acids. V was cut by 8 bases and J by 0 bases, with 17 bases left in between. Germline V lookup: CDR1 MNHNY, CDR2 SVGAGI (reference sequence). The CDR3 nucleotides are TGTGCCAGCTCTACCCGGACGGATCGCTCTGGAAACACCATATATTTT. This translates into CASSTRTDRSGNTIYF.

This clonotype was observed many times. The chain links TRBV7-8 to TRBJ2-1; tentatively, D is TRBD1 or TRBD2 (5 bases each). The CDR3 covers 17 residues. With 5 bases removed from V and 0 bases from J, the gap between germline ends came to 17 bases. Germline V gene lookup returns CDR1 SGHVS and CDR2 FQNEAQ. CDR3 sequence: CASSHDEGPSSYNEQFF. The CDR3 nucleotides read TGTGCCAGCAGCCACGACGAGGGACCTAGCTCCTACAATGAGCAGTTCTTC.

V is TRBV4-3 and J is TRBJ1-4; possibly TRBD1 for D (6 bases). Germline V lookup: CDR1 LGHNA, CDR2 YSLEER. V lost 0 bases, J lost 8 bases, and 16 bases lay in between. This CDR3 has 16 amino acids. CDR3 sequence (DNA): TGCGCCAGCAGCCAAGATATCGGCAGGGGTGGGGAAAAACTGTTTTTT. This codes for CASSQDIGRGGEKLFF.

V is TRBV21-1 and J is TRBJ2-6; the listed D gene, TRBD1, was not tested against the DNA. TRBV21-1 corresponds to a pseudogene. The CDR3 length is 17 residues. The CDR3 nucleotides are TGTGCCAGCAGCAACCACAGGGGAGAATGTGGGGCCAACGTCCTGACTTTC. Translated, it gives CASSNHRGECGANVLTF.

The V and J genes are TRBV29-1 and TRBJ2-2; D gene unclear. The germline V and J ends were trimmed by 5 bases and 0 bases, with 7 bases remaining between them. The CDR3 covers 13 residues. Germline V gene data show CDR1 as SQVTM and CDR2 as ANQGSEA. The CDR3 here is CSVFSANTGELFF. The CDR3, as DNA: TGCAGCGTTTTCTCAGCGAACACCGGGGAGCTGTTTTTT.

The chain recombines TRBV5-6 with TRBJ2-7; a weak D match, TRBD1 (5 bases). Per germline, CDR1 SGHDT and CDR2 YYEEEE. The CDR3 has 13 residues. Deletions cut 5 bases from V and 1 base from J, with 10 bases between. CDR3 residues: CASRTRVSYEQYV. DNA for the CDR3: TGTGCCAGCAGGACCAGGGTATCCTACGAGCAGTACGTC.

This rearrangement joins TRBV7-9 to TRBJ1-2, with unresolved D. V lost 8 bases and J 5 bases, leaving 21 bases between the germline ends. This CDR3 has 15 amino acids. Germline loops: CDR1 SEHNR, CDR2 FQNEAQ (reference sequence). CDR3 amino acids: CASSKLGEVRYGYTF. As DNA, the CDR3 is TGTGCCAGCTCCAAGCTCGGTGAGGTTAGGTATGGCTACACCTTC.

This clonotype was observed a few times. The CDR3 bases are TGTGCCAGCAGCTGGGGGGCAGGGGACACAGATACGCAGTATTTT. This sequence encodes CASSWGAGDTDTQYF. The gene calls are TRBV7-3 and TRBJ2-3, with D possibly being TRBD1 or TRBD2 (6 bases each). The germline gives CDR1 SGHTA, CDR2 FQGTGA. The CDR3 has 15 amino acids. V was pared by 4 bases and J by 2 bases, with 13 bases between.

This clonotype has ten or more counts. The CDR3 DNA follows: TGCGCCAGCAGCTCGGAGGCGTACGGGGAGCTGTTTTTT. It encodes CASSSEAYGELFF. The chain joins TRBV5-1 to TRBJ2-2; D may be TRBD2 (5 bases). In germline, CDR1 is SGHRS, CDR2 YFSETQ. The CDR3 covers 13 residues. With 3 bases removed from V and 7 bases from J, the gap between germline ends came to 10 bases. The entire variable domain, with the rest obtained from reference TRBV5-1 and TRBJ2-2, is as follows: KAGVTQTPRYLIKTRGQQVTLSCSPISGHRSVSWYQQTPGQGLQFLFEYFSETQRNKGNFPGRFSGRQFSNSRSEMNVSTLELGDSALYLCASSSEAYGELFFGEGSRLTVL.

In DNA, the CDR3 is TGCGCCAGCAGCCACGGGACAGGCCAAGAGACCCAGTACTTC. Encoded protein: CASSHGTGQETQYF. The chain uses TRBV5-1 and TRBJ2-5; TRBD1 matches at 8 bases. This CDR3 has 14 residues. The junction had 3 bases not matched to a gene; V was cut back by 4 bases and J by 1 base. Germline CDR1 reads SGHRS; CDR2 reads YFSETQ.

V usage is TRBV15 and J usage is TRBJ2-6; perhaps TRBD1 as D (5 bases). The germline V gene encodes CDR1 LNHNV and CDR2 YYDKDF (reference sequence). The ends were cut back, 0 bases at V and 0 bases at J, with 24 bases in the middle. The CDR3 is 22 amino acids. CDR3 bases: TGTGCCACCAGCAGAGATCCTGCCAGTTTCAGGGTTCTGTCCTCTGGGGCCAACGTCCTGACTTTC. It yields the protein CATSRDPASFRVLSSGANVLTF.

The V call is TRBV7-8, the J call TRBJ1-6, with 8 nucleotides matching TRBD1. The CDR3 has 14 amino acids. V lost 5 bases to trimming and J lost 11 bases; unmatched junction nucleotides: 8. Germline V CDR1 and CDR2: SGHVS, FQNEAQ. DNA of the CDR3: TGTGCCAGCAGCCCGCGGACAGGGCAGACACCCCTCCACTTT. Translating it yields CASSPRTGQTPLHF.